These 26 T cell receptor beta chains were sequenced from one sample in a study of PD-1 blockade in classical Hodgkin lymphoma. Relapse was seen in all patients after autologous stem cell transplantation, and brentuximab vedotin exposure was variable. TCRdb keeps only in-frame clones here, not all; method: immunoSEQ multiplex PCR. The sample includes approximately 13,000 clones, roughly 92% of them seen just once. The source material was peripheral blood mononuclear cells (PBMCs), sampled at baseline. Receptors originate from a human donor with classical Hodgkin lymphoma.

This sequence joins TRBV11-2 and TRBJ2-3; possibly TRBD1 or TRBD2 for D (6 bases each). V lost 3 bases and J lost 9, with 16 bases in between. The CDR3 totals 14 residues. Germline CDR1 reads SGHAT; CDR2 reads FQNNGV. The CDR3 coding sequence is TGTGCCAGCAGCTTCCCTACCGGGGGCCCGACGCAGTATTTT. This codes for CASSFPTGGPTQYF.

V is TRBV5-1 and J is TRBJ2-7; 9 bases agree with TRBD1. V gave up 2 bases and J gave up 4 bases; unmatched junction bases: 10. Germline V gene data show CDR1 as SGHRS and CDR2 as YFSETQ. The CDR3 has 16 residues. The CDR3, as DNA: TGCGCCAGCAGCTTCCCCGGACAGGGGAAGGGGTACGAGCAGTACTTC. Protein sequence: CASSFPGQGKGYEQYF. The whole variable domain, filled in from reference TRBV5-1 and TRBJ2-7, reads KAGVTQTPRYLIKTRGQQVTLSCSPISGHRSVSWYQQTPGQGLQFLFEYFSETQRNKGNFPGRFSGRQFSNSRSEMNVSTLELGDSALYLCASSFPGQGKGYEQYFGPGTRLTVT.

V usage is TRBV5-1 and J usage is TRBJ2-7; the match to TRBD1 covers 10 bases. Losses at the gene ends were 4 bases for V and 4 bases for J; bases not matched to a gene: 8. CDR1 is SGHRS, CDR2 YFSETQ, per germline. CDR3 size: 15 residues. The CDR3 spells CASSAGQGLVYEQYF. DNA of the CDR3: TGCGCCAGCAGCGCGGGACAGGGGCTAGTATACGAGCAGTACTTC.

V usage is TRBV2 and J usage is TRBJ2-3, with a possible D match to TRBD2 (5 bases). V lost 6 bases and J 1 base, leaving 17 bases between the germline ends. Germline V lookup: CDR1 SNHLY, CDR2 FYNNEI. The CDR3 runs to 16 residues. In nucleotides, the CDR3 is TGTGCCAGCAGCCAACTAGGCGACCTAGGCACAGATACGCAGTATTTT. Protein product: CASSQLGDLGTDTQYF.

This rearrangement joins TRBV15 to TRBJ2-1; 7 bases line up with TRBD1. The germline CDR1 and CDR2 sequences are LNHNV and YYDKDF (reference sequence). The CDR3 loop spans 17 amino acids. V dropped 2 bases and J dropped 0; count of bases not matched to a gene: 7. The CDR3 region has the DNA TGTGCCACCAGCAGACTTATCGGGACAGACTCCTACAATGAGCAGTTCTTC. Encoded protein: CATSRLIGTDSYNEQFF.

The rearrangement uses TRBV7-2 and TRBJ1-4, with 7 bases identical to TRBD1. In germline, CDR1 is SGHTA, CDR2 FQGNSA. Trimming took 1 base from V and 5 from J; bases not matched to a gene: 4. CDR3 length: 15 residues. The DNA for the CDR3 is TGTGCCAGCAGCTTAGGCGGACAGGCAAATGAAAAACTGTTTTTT. Amino acids: CASSLGGQANEKLFF. Full variable domain (missing parts from reference TRBV7-2 and TRBJ1-4): GAGVSQSPSNKVTEKGKDVELRCDPISGHTALYWYRQSLGQGLEFLIYFQGNSAPDKSGLPSDRFSAERTGGSVSTLTIQRTQQEDSAVYLCASSLGGQANEKLFFGSGTQLSVL.

The table lists this clone with a count of one. CDR3 nucleotide sequence: TGTGCCACCGGGGGACTAGCGGGAGGGGAGGGCCAAGAGACCCAGTACTTC. It specifies CATGGLAGGEGQETQYF. V and J are TRBV27 and TRBJ2-5; 16 bases fit TRBD2. Losses at the gene ends were 10 bases for V and 1 base for J; bases not matched to a gene: 9. Germline V lookup: CDR1 MNHEY, CDR2 SMNVEV (reference sequence). The CDR3 is made up of 17 amino acids.

The chain combines TRBV9 with TRBJ2-1; no clear D. CDR3 length: 13 residues. Germline loops: CDR1 SGDLS, CDR2 YYNGEE. V was pared by 4 bases and J by 6 bases, with 11 bases between. The CDR3 sequence: CASSSAPGNEQFF. Here the CDR3 DNA reads TGTGCCAGCAGCTCTGCCCCCGGCAATGAGCAGTTCTTC.

J is TRBJ1-2 and V is TRBV27, with D perhaps TRBD1 (5 bases). V gave up 5 bases and J gave up 5 bases, with 12 bases separating them. The CDR3 consists of 13 residues. The germline CDR1 and CDR2 sequences are MNHEY and SMNVEV (reference sequence). The CDR3 DNA is TGTGCCAGCAGTCCCGGGTCAGGGTATGGCTACACCTTC. Translated, it gives CASSPGSGYGYTF.

This clone was seen only once. V gene TRBV11-2 combines with J gene TRBJ2-7; possibly TRBD1 for D (5 bases). CDR3 size: 14 residues. V lost 0 bases to trimming and J lost 6 bases, with 12 bases between them. From germline, CDR1 is SGHAT and CDR2 FQNNGV. The CDR3 loop is CASSLDPGRGEQYF. Written as DNA, the CDR3 is TGTGCCAGCAGCTTAGATCCAGGTAGGGGCGAGCAGTACTTC.

A single count supports this clone. The chain is built from TRBV7-9 and TRBJ2-2; possibly TRBD1 for D (6 bases). The CDR3 extends over 15 amino acids. Germline-derived CDR1 and CDR2 are SEHNR and FQNEAQ (reference sequence). V was cut by 1 base and J by 3 bases, with 9 bases left in between. This CDR3 reads CASSLDRQDTGELFF. The CDR3 nucleotides read TGTGCCAGCAGCTTAGATCGACAGGACACCGGGGAGCTGTTTTTT.

The V gene is TRBV25-1, the J gene TRBJ1-3, with D perhaps matching TRBD1 (6 bases). This CDR3 spans 16 amino acids. V shed 6 bases and J shed 3 bases, with 18 bases lying between them. CDR1 MGHDK and CDR2 SYGVNS come from the germline V gene. The CDR3 region is CASSTSDMTGGNTIYF. The CDR3 DNA is TGTGCCAGCAGCACGTCTGATATGACAGGTGGAAACACCATATATTTT.

This chain uses TRBV29-1 with TRBJ2-7; the match to TRBD1 covers 8 bases. Germline V gene sequence: CDR1 SQVTM, CDR2 ANQGSEA. The CDR3 length is 12 residues. The ends lost 7 bases at V and 2 bases at J; junction bases unmatched: 4. CDR3 region: CSAQGQAYEQYF. CDR3 coding DNA: TGCAGCGCCCAGGGACAGGCCTACGAGCAGTACTTC.

The V and J genes are TRBV6-6 and TRBJ2-1; a weak D match, TRBD1 (6 bases). The CDR3 is made up of 13 amino acids. Between the trimmed V and J ends, which lost 7 bases and 4 bases, there was a span of 11 bases. Germline V gives CDR1 MNHNY, CDR2 SVGAGI (reference sequence). DNA of the CDR3: TGTGCCAGCACGGTCAGGGGATACAATGAGCAGTTCTTC. Encoded protein: CASTVRGYNEQFF.

This chain joins TRBV19 and TRBJ1-2, with D unclear. Germline values: CDR1 LNHDA, CDR2 SQIVND (reference sequence). This CDR3 is 11 amino acids long. Trimming cost V 2 bases and J 6 bases, with 4 bases left between them. The CDR3 sequence is CASSIRDGYTF. The CDR3 region has the DNA TGTGCCAGTAGTATAAGGGATGGCTACACCTTC. Combining the CDR3 with reference TRBV19 and TRBJ1-2 gives the whole variable domain DGGITQSPKYLFRKEGQNVTLSCEQNLNHDAMYWYRQDPGQGLRLIYYSQIVNDFQKGDIAEGYSVSREKKESFPLTVTSAQKNPTAFYLCASSIRDGYTFGSGTRLTVV.

The chain employs TRBV29-1 and TRBJ2-7, with D possibly being TRBD1 (8 bases). The CDR3 covers 13 residues. The germline CDR1 and CDR2 sequences are SQVTM and ANQGSEA. V shed 6 bases and J shed 3 bases, with 15 bases lying between them. In DNA, the CDR3 is TGCAGCGTAGAGACAGGGGAGGGCTACGAGCAGTACTTC. As protein: CSVETGEGYEQYF.

The DNA for the CDR3 is TGCGCCAGCAGCGACAGCAGAAGCTCCTATAATTCACCCCTCCACTTT. It yields the protein CASSDSRSSYNSPLHF. The chain combines TRBV5-1 with TRBJ1-6; perhaps TRBD1 as D (5 bases). The germline V gene encodes CDR1 SGHRS and CDR2 YFSETQ. V was cut by 4 bases and J by 0 bases, with 11 bases left in between. The CDR3 sequence is 16 residues long.

V gene TRBV30 combines with J gene TRBJ1-2; the D gene is possibly TRBD1 (5 bases). Germline V CDR1 and CDR2: GTSNPN, SVGIG (reference sequence). The CDR3 contains 19 residues. V was trimmed by 1 base and J by 1 base, leaving 25 bases between them. CDR3 bases: TGTGCCTGGAGTGACCCGCAGGGTACTCGGTCCTCTTTTAACTATGGCTACACCTTC. Encoded protein: CAWSDPQGTRSSFNYGYTF.

For the CDR3, the DNA is TGTGCCAGCAGCCCTGGGGGACTAGCGGACCTAGATCATACGCAGTATTTT. Its translation: CASSPGGLADLDHTQYF. This rearrangement joins TRBV7-6 to TRBJ2-3; 11 nucleotides match TRBD2. J gave up 7 bases and V 5 bases, and 14 bases lay outside the gene matches. CDR3 size: 17 residues. Germline CDR1 SGHVS, CDR2 FNYEAQ.

The rearrangement joins TRBV5-1 to TRBJ2-7; a weak D match, TRBD1 (5 bases). The CDR3 has 15 amino acids. Germline V CDR1 and CDR2: SGHRS, YFSETQ. The V gene lost 4 bases and the J gene lost 5 bases, with 19 bases spanning the gap. The CDR3 coding sequence is TGCGCCAGCAGCCTCCCCTCCTCAGGGTATCACGAGCAGTACTTC. The encoded protein is CASSLPSSGYHEQYF.

The chain combines TRBV5-1 with TRBJ2-3; D could derive from TRBD1 or TRBD2 (5 bases each). Germline-derived CDR1 and CDR2 are SGHRS and YFSETQ. V lost 4 bases to trimming and J lost 2 bases, with 14 bases between them. This CDR3 has 15 residues. CDR3 amino acids: CASSLNGDDTDTQYF. CDR3 sequence (DNA): TGCGCCAGCAGCCTGAATGGGGACGACACAGATACGCAGTATTTT.

The chain links TRBV2 to TRBJ1-5, with 7 bases identical to TRBD1. Trimming removed 6 bases from V and 0 bases from J; junction bases left unmatched: 14. CDR3 size: 18 residues. CDR1 and CDR2 from the germline V gene are SNHLY and FYNNEI. Written as DNA, the CDR3 is TGTGCCAGCAGCTCACAGGGGAGGATTACATATAGCAATCAGCCCCAGCATTTT. It specifies CASSSQGRITYSNQPQHF.

This clone showed up just once. This chain joins TRBV5-5 and TRBJ1-2; D gene unclear. The CDR3 is 14 residues long. The V end was cut by 4 bases, the J end by 0 bases, with 10 bases between. The germline CDR1 and CDR2 sequences are SGHKS and YYEKEE (reference sequence). The DNA for the CDR3 is TGTGCCAGCAGCCTCCCCGGGACTAACTATGGCTACACCTTC. Translating it yields CASSLPGTNYGYTF.

This rearrangement joins TRBV5-1 to TRBJ2-1, with D possibly TRBD2 on 5 matching bases. Germline V gives CDR1 SGHRS, CDR2 YFSETQ. The CDR3 has 15 residues. V was clipped by 0 bases and J by 15 bases, with 22 bases between them. The CDR3 here is CASSLEGGSTIIPFF. The CDR3 region has the DNA TGCGCCAGCAGCTTGGAAGGTGGGAGCACCATTATCCCGTTCTTC.

The chain combines TRBV10-3 with TRBJ2-3; 10 bases are shared with TRBD2. V shed 0 bases, J shed 0 bases, and the junction held 3 bases outside the gene matches. There are 17 residues in the CDR3. From germline, CDR1 is ENHRY and CDR2 SYGVKD. DNA of the CDR3: TGTGCCATCAGTGAGTCGGCTAGCGGGGGAAGCACAGATACGCAGTATTTT. Its protein is CAISESASGGSTDTQYF.

The rearrangement uses TRBV9 and TRBJ2-6, with 8 positions matching TRBD1. The V and J ends lost 2 bases and 2 bases, in that order; junction bases with no gene match: 6. CDR3 size: 17 residues. The germline gives CDR1 SGDLS, CDR2 YYNGEE. The CDR3 DNA reads TGTGCCAGCAGCGTGGTCCAGGGGGCCACTGGGGCCAACGTCCTGACTTTC. Residues: CASSVVQGATGANVLTF.